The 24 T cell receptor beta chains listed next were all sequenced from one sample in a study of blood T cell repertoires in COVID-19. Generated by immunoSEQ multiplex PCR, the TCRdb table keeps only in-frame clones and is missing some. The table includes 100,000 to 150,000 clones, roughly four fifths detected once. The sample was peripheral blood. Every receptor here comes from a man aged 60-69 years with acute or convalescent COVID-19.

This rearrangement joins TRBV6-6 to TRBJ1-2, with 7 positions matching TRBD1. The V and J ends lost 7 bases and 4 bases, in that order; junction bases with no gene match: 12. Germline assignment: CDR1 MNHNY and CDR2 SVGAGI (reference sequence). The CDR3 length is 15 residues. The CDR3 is CASTRDFRDSYGYTF. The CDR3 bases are TGTGCCAGCACTAGAGACTTCCGGGACAGCTATGGCTACACCTTC.

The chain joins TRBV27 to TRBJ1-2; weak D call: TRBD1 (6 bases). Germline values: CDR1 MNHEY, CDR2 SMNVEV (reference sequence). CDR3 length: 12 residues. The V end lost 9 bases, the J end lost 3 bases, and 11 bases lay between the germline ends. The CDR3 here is CARTGSHYGYTF. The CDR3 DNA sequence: TGTGCCAGGACAGGCAGTCACTATGGCTACACCTTC.

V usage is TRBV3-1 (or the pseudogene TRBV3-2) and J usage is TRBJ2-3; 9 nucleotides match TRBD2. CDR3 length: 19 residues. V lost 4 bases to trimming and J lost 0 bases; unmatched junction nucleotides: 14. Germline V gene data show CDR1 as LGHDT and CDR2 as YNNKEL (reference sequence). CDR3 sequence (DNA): TGTGCCAGCAGCCCCAAGGGTGGAGCGGGGGGACCTAGCACAGATACGCAGTATTTT. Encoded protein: CASSPKGGAGGPSTDTQYF.

In nucleotides, the CDR3 is TGTGCCAGCAGCGTAGAGGGGACTAGGGTGCAAGAGACCCAGTACTTC. It specifies CASSVEGTRVQETQYF. V usage is TRBV9 and J usage is TRBJ2-5, with 8 bases lining up with TRBD2. This CDR3 has 16 amino acids. Germline CDR1 reads SGDLS; CDR2 reads YYNGEE. J was trimmed by 2 bases and V by 0 bases; bases with no gene match: 6.

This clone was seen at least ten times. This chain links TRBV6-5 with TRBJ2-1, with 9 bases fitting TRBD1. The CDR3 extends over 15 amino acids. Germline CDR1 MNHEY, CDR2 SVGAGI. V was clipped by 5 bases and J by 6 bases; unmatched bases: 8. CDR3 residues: CASSRGTGSSNEQFF. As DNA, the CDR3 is TGTGCCAGCAGTCGCGGGACAGGGTCTTCCAATGAGCAGTTCTTC.

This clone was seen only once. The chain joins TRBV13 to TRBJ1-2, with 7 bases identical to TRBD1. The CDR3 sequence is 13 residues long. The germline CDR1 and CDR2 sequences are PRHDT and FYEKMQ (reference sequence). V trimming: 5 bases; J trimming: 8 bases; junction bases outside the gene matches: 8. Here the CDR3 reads CASSAARGVGYTF. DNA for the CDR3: TGTGCCAGCAGCGCGGCCAGGGGGGTCGGCTACACCTTC.

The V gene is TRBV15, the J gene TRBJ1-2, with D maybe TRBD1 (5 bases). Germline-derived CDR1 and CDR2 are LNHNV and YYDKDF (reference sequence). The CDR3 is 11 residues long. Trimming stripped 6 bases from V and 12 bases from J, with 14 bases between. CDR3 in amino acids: CATSPGTSHTF. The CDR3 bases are TGTGCCACCAGTCCCGGGACTTCTCACACCTTC.

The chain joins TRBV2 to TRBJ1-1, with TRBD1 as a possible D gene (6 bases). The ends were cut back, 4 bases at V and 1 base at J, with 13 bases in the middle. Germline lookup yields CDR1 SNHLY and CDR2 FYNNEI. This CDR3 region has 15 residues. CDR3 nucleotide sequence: TGTGCCAGCAGTGCCCGACAGGCGACGAACACTGAAGCTTTCTTT. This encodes CASSARQATNTEAFF.

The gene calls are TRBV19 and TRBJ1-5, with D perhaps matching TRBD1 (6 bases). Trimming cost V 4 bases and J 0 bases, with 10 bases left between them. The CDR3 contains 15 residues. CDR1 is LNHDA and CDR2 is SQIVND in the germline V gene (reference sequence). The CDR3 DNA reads TGTGCCAGTAGTACTTCCAGGGGTAGCAATCAGCCCCAGCATTTT. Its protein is CASSTSRGSNQPQHF.

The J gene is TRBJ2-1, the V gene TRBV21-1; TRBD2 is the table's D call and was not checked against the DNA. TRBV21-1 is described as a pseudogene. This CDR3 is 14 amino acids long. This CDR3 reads CASSTGTRSNEQFF. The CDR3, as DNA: TGTGCCAGCAGTACCGGGACTAGGAGCAATGAGCAGTTCTTC.

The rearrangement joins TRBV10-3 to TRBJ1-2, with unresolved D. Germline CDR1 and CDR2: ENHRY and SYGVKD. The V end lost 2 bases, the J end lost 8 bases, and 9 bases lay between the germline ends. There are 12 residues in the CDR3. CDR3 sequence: CAISEEGWGYTF. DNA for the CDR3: TGTGCCATCAGTGAGGAGGGCTGGGGCTACACCTTC.

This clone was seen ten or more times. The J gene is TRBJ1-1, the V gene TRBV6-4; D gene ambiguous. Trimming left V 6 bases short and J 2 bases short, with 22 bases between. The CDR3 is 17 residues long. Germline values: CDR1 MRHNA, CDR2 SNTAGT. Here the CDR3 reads CASRGYSRGLINTEAFF. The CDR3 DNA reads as TGTGCCAGCAGGGGATACAGCAGAGGGTTAATTAACACTGAAGCTTTCTTT.

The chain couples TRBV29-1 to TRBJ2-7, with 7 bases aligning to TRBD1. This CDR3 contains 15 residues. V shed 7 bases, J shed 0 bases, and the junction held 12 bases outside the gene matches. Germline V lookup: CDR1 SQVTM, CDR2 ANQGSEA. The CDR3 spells CSAFAGTASSYEQYF. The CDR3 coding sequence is TGCAGCGCTTTCGCCGGGACAGCTAGCTCCTACGAGCAGTACTTC.

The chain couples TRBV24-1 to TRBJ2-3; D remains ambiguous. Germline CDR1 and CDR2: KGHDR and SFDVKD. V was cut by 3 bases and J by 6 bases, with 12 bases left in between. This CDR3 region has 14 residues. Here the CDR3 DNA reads TGTGCCACCAGTGATACGTGGGTCAGGGATACGCAGTATTTT. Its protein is CATSDTWVRDTQYF.

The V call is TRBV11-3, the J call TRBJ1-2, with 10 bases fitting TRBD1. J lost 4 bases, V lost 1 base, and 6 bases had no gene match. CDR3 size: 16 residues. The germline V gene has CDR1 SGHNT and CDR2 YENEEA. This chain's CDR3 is CASSLGTGGSGYGYTF. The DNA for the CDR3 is TGTGCCAGCAGCTTAGGGACAGGGGGATCCGGCTATGGCTACACCTTC.

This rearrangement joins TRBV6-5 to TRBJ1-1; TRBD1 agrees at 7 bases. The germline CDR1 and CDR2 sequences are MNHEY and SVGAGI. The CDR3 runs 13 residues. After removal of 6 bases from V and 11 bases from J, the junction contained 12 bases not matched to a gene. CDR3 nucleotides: TGTGCCAGCAGCGCGGACAGGTTTTTACGGGCTTTCTTT. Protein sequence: CASSADRFLRAFF.

CDR3 sequence: CASSSGENTEAFF. The CDR3, as DNA: TGTGCCAGCAGTTCAGGGGAGAACACTGAAGCTTTCTTT. The chain employs TRBV27 and TRBJ1-1; tentative D call: TRBD1 (6 bases). This CDR3 has 13 amino acids. Looked up from germline, CDR1 is MNHEY and CDR2 is SMNVEV (reference sequence). V was trimmed by 4 bases and J by 1 base, leaving 7 bases between them.

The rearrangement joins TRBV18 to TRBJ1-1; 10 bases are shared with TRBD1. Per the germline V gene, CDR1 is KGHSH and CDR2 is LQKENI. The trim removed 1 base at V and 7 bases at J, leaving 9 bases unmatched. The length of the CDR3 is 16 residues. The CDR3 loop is CASSPLTMTGGSEAFF. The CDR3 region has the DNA TGTGCCAGCTCACCACTTACTATGACAGGGGGCAGTGAAGCTTTCTTT.

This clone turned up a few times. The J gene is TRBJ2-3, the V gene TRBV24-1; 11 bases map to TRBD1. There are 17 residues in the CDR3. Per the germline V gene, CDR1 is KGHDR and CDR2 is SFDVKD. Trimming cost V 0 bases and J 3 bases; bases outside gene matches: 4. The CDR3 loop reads CATSDLKDRGQTDTQYF. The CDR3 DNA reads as TGTGCCACCAGTGATTTGAAGGACAGGGGGCAGACAGATACGCAGTATTTT.

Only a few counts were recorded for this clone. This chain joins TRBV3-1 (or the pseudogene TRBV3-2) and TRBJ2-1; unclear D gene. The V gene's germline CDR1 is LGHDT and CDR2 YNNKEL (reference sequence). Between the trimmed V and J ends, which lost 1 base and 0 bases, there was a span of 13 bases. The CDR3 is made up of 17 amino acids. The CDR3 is CASSQGVESISYNEQFF. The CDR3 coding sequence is TGTGCCAGCAGCCAAGGAGTAGAGTCGATCTCCTACAATGAGCAGTTCTTC.

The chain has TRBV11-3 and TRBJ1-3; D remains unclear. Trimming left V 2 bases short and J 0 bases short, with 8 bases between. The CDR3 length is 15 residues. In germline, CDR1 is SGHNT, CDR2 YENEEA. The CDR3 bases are TGTGCCAGCAGCTTAACCCGGGTCTCTGGAAACACCATATATTTT. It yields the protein CASSLTRVSGNTIYF.

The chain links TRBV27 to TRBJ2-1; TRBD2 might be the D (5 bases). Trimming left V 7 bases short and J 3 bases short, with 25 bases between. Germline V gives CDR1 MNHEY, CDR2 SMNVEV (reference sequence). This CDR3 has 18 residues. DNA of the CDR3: TGTGCCAGCACCTCCCAATCCCTTGGTGGAGAGGGCTACAATGAGCAGTTCTTC. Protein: CASTSQSLGGEGYNEQFF.

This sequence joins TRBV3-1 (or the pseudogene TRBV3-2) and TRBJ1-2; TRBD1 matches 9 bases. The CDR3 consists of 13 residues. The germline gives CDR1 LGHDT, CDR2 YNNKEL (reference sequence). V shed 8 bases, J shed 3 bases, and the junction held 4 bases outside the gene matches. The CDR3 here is CASGTGWDYGYTF. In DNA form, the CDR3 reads TGTGCCAGCGGGACAGGGTGGGACTATGGCTACACCTTC.

DNA for the CDR3: TGTGCCAGCAGGGCGGGCCACGGCTATGGCTACACCTTC. The encoded protein is CASRAGHGYGYTF. The chain employs TRBV6-5 and TRBJ1-2; no clear D. The CDR3 is 13 residues long. Germline CDR1 and CDR2: MNHEY and SVGAGI. V was pared by 6 bases and J by 4 bases, with 12 bases between.